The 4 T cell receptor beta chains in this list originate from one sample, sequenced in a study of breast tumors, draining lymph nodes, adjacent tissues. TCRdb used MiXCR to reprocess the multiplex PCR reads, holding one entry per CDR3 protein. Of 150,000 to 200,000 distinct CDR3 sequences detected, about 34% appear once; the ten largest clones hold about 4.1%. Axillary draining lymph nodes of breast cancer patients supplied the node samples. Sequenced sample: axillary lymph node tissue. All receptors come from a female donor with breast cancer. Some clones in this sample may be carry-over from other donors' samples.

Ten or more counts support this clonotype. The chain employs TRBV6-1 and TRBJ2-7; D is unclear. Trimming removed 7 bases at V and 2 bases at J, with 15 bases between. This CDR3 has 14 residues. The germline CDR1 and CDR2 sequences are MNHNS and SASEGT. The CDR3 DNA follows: TGTGCCAGCACCGGATTAGACCTAACCTACGAGCAGTACTTC. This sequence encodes CASTGLDLTYEQYF.

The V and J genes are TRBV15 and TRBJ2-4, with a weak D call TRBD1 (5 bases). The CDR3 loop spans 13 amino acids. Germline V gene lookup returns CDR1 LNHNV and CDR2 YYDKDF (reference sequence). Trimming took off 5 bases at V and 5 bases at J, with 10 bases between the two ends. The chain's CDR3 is CATSGAGQNIQYF. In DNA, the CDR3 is TGTGCCACCAGCGGAGCAGGGCAAAACATTCAGTACTTC.

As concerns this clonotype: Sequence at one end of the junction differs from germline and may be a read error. CDR3 amino acids: CATSDSSGRSIAEQYF. DNA for the CDR3: TGTGCCACCAGTGATTCTAGCGGGAGATCGATCGCCGAGCAGTACTTT. The chain uses TRBV24-1 and TRBJ1-6; unclear D gene. Germline lookup yields CDR1 KGHDR and CDR2 SFDVKD. CDR3 length: 16 amino acids.

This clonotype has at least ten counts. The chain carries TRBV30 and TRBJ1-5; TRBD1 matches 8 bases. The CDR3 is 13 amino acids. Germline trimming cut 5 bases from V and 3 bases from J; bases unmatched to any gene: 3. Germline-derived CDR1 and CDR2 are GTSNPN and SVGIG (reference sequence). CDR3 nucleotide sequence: TGTGCCTGGGGACAGGGACCCAATCAGCCCCAGCATTTT. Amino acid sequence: CAWGQGPNQPQHF. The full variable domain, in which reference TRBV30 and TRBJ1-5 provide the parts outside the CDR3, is SQTIHQWPATLVQPVGSPLSLECTVEGTSNPNLYWYRQAAGRGLQLLFYSVGIGQISSEVPQNLSASRPQDRQFILSSKKLLLSDSGFYLCAWGQGPNQPQHFGDGTRLSIL.